The clone carrying this TCR beta chain occurred a few times. Its antigen is still unknown. Libraries were prepared by immunoSEQ multiplex PCR; TCRdb keeps only in-frame clonotypes and omits some of them. The sample shows around 150,000 clones, nearly 95% of them seen only once. This entry comes from a study of T cell responses to AZD1222 COVID-19 vaccine. The wider study: Pooling covered second doses at about 4 or about 12 weeks.

The CDR3 totals 13 residues. Germline CDR1 and CDR2: MDHEN and SYDVKM. V was pared by 4 bases and J by 5 bases, with 12 bases between. General observations from the study: Just a handful of AZD1222 recipients were seropositive at baseline. Donors skewed white British and female; clonal diversity was possibly underestimated.

The chain couples TRBV28 to TRBJ2-7; TRBD1 is a possible D gene (6 bases). This specimen consisted of peripheral blood, obtained on day 0 of AZD1222 vaccination. The sequence came from an adult in good health. The CDR3 DNA sequence: TGTGCCAGCAGTTGGGGGCAAAAGAACGAGCAGTACTTC. It codes for CASSWGQKNEQYF.